A selection of T cell receptor beta chains follows, all from one sample in a study of CD8+ T cells in alopecia areata. The assay was immunoSEQ multiplex PCR, and TCRdb's table has in-frame clones only and misses some. The sample lists under 15,000 clones, more than 50% occurring once. Sequencing used skin. The source is a human donor with alopecia areata. The CDR3 runs from the conserved cysteine through the conserved F or W. D genes are given only for firm matches. Some rows mark clone size as missing; the rest say once, few, many or name a class of expanded clone.

abundance	v_gene	j_gene	d_gene	CDR3nt	CDR3aa
NA	TRBV14	TRBJ2-7	TRBD2	TGTGCCAGCAGCCGGGCTCCCCATAGCGGGACATCCTTTAACGAGCAGTACTTC	CASSRAPHSGTSFNEQYF
medium-sized	TRBV19	TRBJ1-5	NA	TGTGCCAGTAGTAGACAGGTTAGCAATCAGCCCCAGCATTTT	CASSRQVSNQPQHF
NA	TRBV18	TRBJ1-6	TRBD1	TGTGCCAGCTCACCACGAGGGCAGGGAAGGGGGCGGACACCCCTCCACTTT	CASSPRGQGRGRTPLHF
few	TRBV28	TRBJ2-3	TRBD2	TGTGCCAGCAGTTTAAAGCTAGCGGGAGGGCGAGGCACAGATACGCAGTATTTT	CASSLKLAGGRGTDTQYF
few	TRBV5-4	TRBJ2-7	NA	TGTGCCAGCAGCTTGGCGGAAGAGCAGTACTTC	CASSLAEEQYF
NA	TRBV30	TRBJ2-2	NA	TGTGCCTGGAGGCTCCGCGGGGAGCTGTTTTTT	CAWRLRGELFF
medium-sized	TRBV4-1	TRBJ1-2	TRBD1	TGCGCCAGCAGCCCAAGGACAGGGGGCGCTTCAAGGAACTATGGCTACACCTTC	CASSPRTGGASRNYGYTF
NA	TRBV7-7	TRBJ2-1	NA	TGTGCCAGCAGCTTAAATCCAACGCATGAGCAGTTCTTC	CASSLNPTHEQFF
NA	TRBV7-8	TRBJ2-5	NA	TGTGCCAGCAGCTTTCCAGGGGAGGGGGAGACCCAGTACTTC	CASSFPGEGETQYF
NA	TRBV14	TRBJ2-5	TRBD1	TGTGCCAGCAGCCAATACAGGGGGCGCAGGGAGACCCAGTACTTC	CASSQYRGRRETQYF
NA	TRBV28	TRBJ2-5	NA	TGTGCCAGCAGCTCCCCTGCCTTGGAGACCCAGTACTTC	CASSSPALETQYF
NA	TRBV6-6	TRBJ1-1	NA	TGTGCCAGCAGGTCCGGACGGGACACTGAAGCTTTCTTT	CASRSGRDTEAFF
once	TRBV7-2	TRBJ1-1	NA	TGTGCCAGCAGCCGTTCGAATATGAACACTGAAGCTTTCTTT	CASSRSNMNTEAFF
few	TRBV11-2	TRBJ2-2	NA	TGTGCCAGCAGCTTGAGGAGGGCGGGCACCGGGGAGCTGTTTTTT	CASSLRRAGTGELFF
NA	TRBV7-2	TRBJ1-6	NA	TGTGCCAGCAGCTTGATGGGCAGCGATAATTCACCCCTCCACTTT	CASSLMGSDNSPLHF
NA	TRBV7-2	TRBJ2-3	TRBD1	TGTGCCAGCAGCCTGGGACAGGGAGCAGATACGCAGTATTTT	CASSLGQGADTQYF
NA	TRBV7-8	TRBJ2-7	TRBD1	TGTGCCAGCAGCTTTATCAGGACAGGGTTTTCCTACGAGCAGTACTTC	CASSFIRTGFSYEQYF
few	TRBV27	TRBJ2-7	TRBD1	TGTGCCAGCAGTCCCGGACAGGGGGCTAAGCAGTACTTC	CASSPGQGAKQYF
few	TRBV6-5	TRBJ1-3	TRBD1	TGTGCCAGCAGTTGGCGACGGACAGGGACTGGAAACACCATATATTTT	CASSWRRTGTGNTIYF
NA	TRBV7-2	TRBJ2-3	NA	TGTGCCAGCAGCTTGGACTCCCCACCTACACCAGATACGCAGTATTTT	CASSLDSPPTPDTQYF
few	TRBV7-2	TRBJ2-3	TRBD2	TGTGCCAGCAGCGCCCGACTAGCGGATGTCACAGATACGCAGTATTTT	CASSARLADVTDTQYF
NA	TRBV28	TRBJ1-3	TRBD1	TGTGCCAGCAGTTCACCGGGACAGGGGGAAGCTGGAAACACCATATATTTT	CASSSPGQGEAGNTIYF
medium-sized	TRBV28	TRBJ2-7	TRBD1	TGTGCCAGCAGTTTAAGGGGCAGGGGGCCCCACGAGCAGTACTTC	CASSLRGRGPHEQYF
few	TRBV27	TRBJ2-5	NA	TGTGCCAGCAGTGTACAGGGATTTGGAGAGACCCAGTACTTC	CASSVQGFGETQYF
few	TRBV5-1	TRBJ1-6	TRBD1	TGCGCCAGCAGCCAGGGGGTTGGAAATTCACCCCTCCACTTT	CASSQGVGNSPLHF
NA	TRBV10-3	TRBJ2-3	TRBD1	TGTGCCATTCAGGGGGCGAGCACAGATACACAGTATTTT	CAIQGASTDTQYF
NA	TRBV5-6	TRBJ1-5	TRBD1	TGTGCCAGCAGCTTCGGGACAGGGGGCTACGGGGGCAATCAGCCCCAGCATTTT	CASSFGTGGYGGNQPQHF
NA	TRBV6-6	TRBJ2-1	TRBD1	TGTGCCAGCAGGTTCATACCGGGACAGGGGCTTTATGAGCAGTTCTTC	CASRFIPGQGLYEQFF
NA	TRBV7-2	TRBJ1-1	NA	TGTGCCAGCAGCTTAGTGGGAGTGAACACTGAAGCTTTCTTT	CASSLVGVNTEAFF
NA	TRBV29-1	TRBJ2-3	TRBD1	TGCAGCGTGGGACAGGGGCAAGATACGCAGTATTTT	CSVGQGQDTQYF
once	TRBV4-1	TRBJ2-3	NA	TGCGCCAGCAGATCTACCTTCGACAGCTTTCCGACAGATACGCAGTATTTT	CASRSTFDSFPTDTQYF
few	TRBV7-2	TRBJ1-1	NA	TGTGCCAGCAGCTCTGGGGGGGCAGGAACTGAAGCTTTCTTT	CASSSGGAGTEAFF
NA	TRBV28	TRBJ2-3	NA	TGTGCCAGCAGCCAGCGGAGCTACACAGATACGCAGTATTTT	CASSQRSYTDTQYF
few	TRBV19	TRBJ1-1	NA	TGTGCCAGTAGTATAGAGGGGTGGATGAACACTGAAGCTTTCTTT	CASSIEGWMNTEAFF
few	TRBV7-2	TRBJ2-5	TRBD2	TGTGCCAGCAGTTCCGGGGGGATGGGGAAAGAGACCCAGTACTTC	CASSSGGMGKETQYF
NA	TRBV29-1	TRBJ2-7	TRBD2	TGCAGCGTGGCCGGGGGGGGAGGCTCCTACGAGCAGTACTTC	CSVAGGGGSYEQYF
NA	TRBV30	TRBJ2-1	NA	TGTGCCTGGAGTTTGGTGAAGGATGAGCAGTTCTTC	CAWSLVKDEQFF